These 14 T cell receptor beta chains were sequenced from one sample in a study of cytotoxic CD8 clonotypes in ibrutinib-treated CLL. Repertoires were generated with immunoSEQ multiplex PCR, while TCRdb's copy carries only in-frame clones and drops some. The repertoire includes about 84,000 clones, around 83% of them detected once, and approximately 5.4% sits in the top ten. The sample here was PBMCs, taken before ibrutinib treatment. The receptors derive from a human donor with chronic lymphocytic leukemia.

In nucleotides, the CDR3 is TGTGCCAGCATAGAACAGGGGGCGGACACCGGGGAGCTGTTTTTT. Protein: CASIEQGADTGELFF. V gene TRBV6-6 combines with J gene TRBJ2-2; TRBD1 agrees at 9 bases. The junction had 6 bases not matched to a gene; V was cut back by 7 bases and J by 3 bases. The CDR3 is 15 amino acids. Germline V lookup: CDR1 MNHNY, CDR2 SVGAGI (reference sequence).

The chain uses TRBV19 and TRBJ2-1, with 12 bases lining up with TRBD2. CDR1 LNHDA and CDR2 SQIVND come from the germline V gene (reference sequence). The CDR3 totals 15 residues. Trimming removed 6 bases from V and 8 bases from J; junction bases left unmatched: 8. CDR3 loop: CASSPTSGRFHEQFF. The CDR3 nucleotides are TGTGCCAGTAGCCCTACTAGCGGGAGGTTTCATGAGCAGTTCTTC.

The chain couples TRBV27 to TRBJ2-2; D may match TRBD1 or TRBD2 (5 bases each). The V and J ends lost 1 base and 1 base respectively, with 7 bases between them. Per the germline V gene, CDR1 is MNHEY and CDR2 is SMNVEV (reference sequence). The CDR3 is 15 residues long. CDR3 nucleotide sequence: TGTGCCAGCAGTTTATTTGGGGGGAACACCGGGGAGCTGTTTTTT. It codes for CASSLFGGNTGELFF.

The chain carries TRBV10-2 and TRBJ1-5; a weak D match, TRBD1 (5 bases). Germline CDR1 and CDR2: WSHSY and SAAADI. Trimming removed 3 bases at V and 7 bases at J, with 13 bases between. This CDR3 spans 14 amino acids. CDR3 protein: CASSDRQSAQPQHF. The CDR3 region has the DNA TGCGCCAGCAGTGACCGACAGTCTGCCCAGCCCCAGCATTTT.

CDR3 nucleotides: TGTGCCAGCAGCCCTACCGGGACAGAGACCTACGAGCAGTACTTC. Amino acids: CASSPTGTETYEQYF. The chain has TRBV7-9 and TRBJ2-7, with 7 bases matching TRBD1. Germline-derived CDR1 and CDR2 are SEHNR and FQNEAQ (reference sequence). V lost 5 bases and J lost 2; bases outside the gene matches: 9. CDR3 length: 15 residues.

CDR3 in DNA: TGTGCCAGCAGCTTCCGGGGACTAGCAATCGGTGAGCAGTTCTTC. It translates to CASSFRGLAIGEQFF. The chain carries TRBV11-2 and TRBJ2-1, with 9 bases identical to TRBD2. The CDR3 contains 15 residues. CDR1 and CDR2 from the germline V gene are SGHAT and FQNNGV. Trimming at V came to 3 bases and at J to 9 bases, leaving 9 bases not matched to a gene.

The chain uses TRBV21-1 and TRBJ2-2; no DNA check was done on the table's D call, TRBD1. TRBV21-1 is designated a pseudogene. CDR3 size: 14 residues. The CDR3 spells CASSIRQNTGELFF. The CDR3 DNA reads as TGTGCCAGCAGTATCAGACAGAACACCGGGGAGCTGTTTTTT.

V gene TRBV7-2 combines with J gene TRBJ1-1; tentative D call: TRBD1 (5 bases). With 1 base removed from V and 8 bases from J, the gap between germline ends came to 14 bases. This CDR3 is built from 14 residues. The germline gives CDR1 SGHTA, CDR2 FQGNSA. CDR3 bases: TGTGCCAGCAGCTTAGTCAGGGCTCCTCCAGAAGCTTTCTTT. It translates to CASSLVRAPPEAFF.

This clone was observed a single time. This chain uses TRBV5-1 with TRBJ2-7; D call uncertain. The length of the CDR3 is 13 residues. The germline gives CDR1 SGHRS, CDR2 YFSETQ. V lost 1 base, J lost 0 bases, and 5 bases lay in between. This CDR3 reads CASSLQSSYEQYF. CDR3 DNA: TGCGCCAGCAGCTTGCAGAGCTCCTACGAGCAGTACTTC.

A note on this clone: One end of the junction is discordant with germline, which a read error may explain. V and J are TRBV7-9 and TRBJ2-1; no reliable D call. The CDR3 is made up of 15 amino acids. Germline lookup yields CDR1 SEHNR and CDR2 FQNEAQ (reference sequence). As DNA, the CDR3 is TGCGCCAGCAGCCAAGATGTAGGTGGACACAATGAGCAGTTCTTC. Amino acid sequence: CASSQDVGGHNEQFF.

This rearrangement joins TRBV5-1 to TRBJ2-1, with a weak D call TRBD1 (5 bases). The CDR3 loop spans 17 amino acids. The V gene lost 5 bases and the J gene lost 8 bases, with 26 bases spanning the gap. From germline, CDR1 is SGHRS and CDR2 YFSETQ. In nucleotides, the CDR3 is TGCGCCAGCAGGAGAAAGGGGTTATTGTCCGGGTTAGATGAGCAGTTCTTC. Protein: CASRRKGLLSGLDEQFF.

The chain has TRBV11-2 and TRBJ2-2; D remains ambiguous. The germline V and J ends were trimmed by 2 bases and 6 bases, with 7 bases remaining between them. The CDR3 loop spans 13 amino acids. From germline, CDR1 is SGHAT and CDR2 FQNNGV. The chain's CDR3 is CASSLQGSGELFF. CDR3 sequence (DNA): TGTGCCAGCAGCTTACAAGGGTCCGGGGAGCTGTTTTTT.

The chain links TRBV4-3 to TRBJ1-3, with D uncertain. Germline-derived CDR1 and CDR2 are LGHNA and YSLEER. Between the trimmed V and J ends, which lost 0 bases and 7 bases, there was a span of 19 bases. This CDR3 has 17 amino acids. The CDR3 coding sequence is TGCGCCAGCAGCCAAGATGGGATGAGGGCCCCACGTAACACCATATATTTT. Protein: CASSQDGMRAPRNTIYF.

The gene calls are TRBV11-3 and TRBJ2-1; no clear D gene. Germline V gives CDR1 SGHNT, CDR2 YENEEA. Between the trimmed V and J ends, which lost 2 bases and 0 bases, there was a span of 8 bases. CDR3 length: 15 amino acids. The CDR3 is CASSLYQSSYNEQFF. As DNA, the CDR3 is TGTGCCAGCAGCTTATACCAGAGCTCCTACAATGAGCAGTTCTTC.